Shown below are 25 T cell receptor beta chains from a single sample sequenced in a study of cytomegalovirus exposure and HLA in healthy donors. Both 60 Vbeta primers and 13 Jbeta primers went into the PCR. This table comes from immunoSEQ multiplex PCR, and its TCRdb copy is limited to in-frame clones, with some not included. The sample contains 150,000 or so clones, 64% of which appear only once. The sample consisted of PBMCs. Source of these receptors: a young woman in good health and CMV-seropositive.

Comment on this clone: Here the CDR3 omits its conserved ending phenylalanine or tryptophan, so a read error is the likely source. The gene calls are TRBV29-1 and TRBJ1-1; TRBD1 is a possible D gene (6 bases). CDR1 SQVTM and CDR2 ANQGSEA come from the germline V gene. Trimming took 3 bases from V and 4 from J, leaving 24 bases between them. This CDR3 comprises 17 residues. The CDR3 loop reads CSVDISGGAGVGTEAFV. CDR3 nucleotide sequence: TGCAGCGTTGATATTAGTGGGGGCGCGGGGGTTGGCACTGAAGCTTTCGTT.

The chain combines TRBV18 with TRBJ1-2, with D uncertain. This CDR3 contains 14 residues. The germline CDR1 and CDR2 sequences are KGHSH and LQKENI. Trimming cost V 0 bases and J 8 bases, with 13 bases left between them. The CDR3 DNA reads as TGTGCCAGCTCACCACCGTATAGGGCGGGAGGCTACACCTTC. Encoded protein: CASSPPYRAGGYTF.

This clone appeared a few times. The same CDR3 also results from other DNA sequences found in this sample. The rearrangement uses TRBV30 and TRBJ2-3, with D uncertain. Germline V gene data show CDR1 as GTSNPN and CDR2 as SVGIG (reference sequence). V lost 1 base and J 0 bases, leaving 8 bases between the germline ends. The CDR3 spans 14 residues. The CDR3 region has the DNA TGTGCCTGGAGTGCAGCGTCTAGCACAGATACGCAGTATTTT. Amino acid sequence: CAWSAASSTDTQYF.

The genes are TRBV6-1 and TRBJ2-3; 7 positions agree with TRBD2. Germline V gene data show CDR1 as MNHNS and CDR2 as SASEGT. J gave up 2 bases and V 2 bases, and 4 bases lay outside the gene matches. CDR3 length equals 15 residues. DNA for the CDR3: TGTGCCAGCAGTGAACTAGCGGCCTTCACAGATACGCAGTATTTT. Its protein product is CASSELAAFTDTQYF.

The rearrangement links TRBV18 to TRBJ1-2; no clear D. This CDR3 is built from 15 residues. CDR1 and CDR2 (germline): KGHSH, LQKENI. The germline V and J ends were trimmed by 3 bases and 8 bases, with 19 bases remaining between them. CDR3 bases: TGTGCCAGCTCACCCCCCGGAGAGGGAGGTTACGGCTACACCTTC. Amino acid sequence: CASSPPGEGGYGYTF.

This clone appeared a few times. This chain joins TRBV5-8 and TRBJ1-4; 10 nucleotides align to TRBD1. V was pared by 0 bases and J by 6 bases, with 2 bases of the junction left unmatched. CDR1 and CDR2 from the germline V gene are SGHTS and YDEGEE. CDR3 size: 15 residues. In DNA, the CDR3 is TGTGCCAGCAGCTTGGTGGGACAGGGGCATGAAAAACTGTTTTTT. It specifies CASSLVGQGHEKLFF.

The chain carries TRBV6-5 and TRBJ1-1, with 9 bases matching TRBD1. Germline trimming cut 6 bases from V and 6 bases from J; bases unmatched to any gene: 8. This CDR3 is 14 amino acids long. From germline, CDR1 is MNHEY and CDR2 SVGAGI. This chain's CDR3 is CASSKTRDRAEAFF. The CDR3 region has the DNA TGTGCCAGCAGCAAGACCAGGGACAGGGCTGAAGCTTTCTTT.

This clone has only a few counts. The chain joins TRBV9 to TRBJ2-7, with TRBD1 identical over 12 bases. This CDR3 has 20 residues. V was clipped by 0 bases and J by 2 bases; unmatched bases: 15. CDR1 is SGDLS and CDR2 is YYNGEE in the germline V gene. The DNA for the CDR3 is TGTGCCAGCAGCGTAGGTGGGACAGGGGGCGCCTATGGTCCAACCTACGAGCAGTACTTC. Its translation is CASSVGGTGGAYGPTYEQYF.

The CDR3 DNA follows: TGCGCCAGCAGCCAAGATCGAGCAGGGTATGGATACGAGCAGTACTTC. Translation gives CASSQDRAGYGYEQYF. J is TRBJ2-7 and V is TRBV4-1, with a weak D call TRBD1 (5 bases). The V and J ends lost 0 bases and 4 bases respectively, with 16 bases between them. The CDR3 is 16 amino acids. Germline V gene lookup returns CDR1 MGHRA and CDR2 YSYEKL.

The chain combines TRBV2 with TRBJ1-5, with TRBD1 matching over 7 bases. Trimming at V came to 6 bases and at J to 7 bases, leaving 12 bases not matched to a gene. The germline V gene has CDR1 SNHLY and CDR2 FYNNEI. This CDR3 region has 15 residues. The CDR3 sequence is CASRGDRVGYQPQHF. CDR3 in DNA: TGTGCCAGCAGGGGTGACAGGGTAGGATACCAGCCCCAGCATTTT.

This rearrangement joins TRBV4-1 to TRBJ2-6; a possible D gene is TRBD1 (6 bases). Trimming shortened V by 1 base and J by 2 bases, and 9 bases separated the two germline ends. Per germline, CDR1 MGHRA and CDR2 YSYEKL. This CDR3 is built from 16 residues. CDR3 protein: CASSQGEGAGANVLTF. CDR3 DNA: TGCGCCAGCAGCCAAGGTGAGGGGGCTGGGGCCAACGTCCTGACTTTC.

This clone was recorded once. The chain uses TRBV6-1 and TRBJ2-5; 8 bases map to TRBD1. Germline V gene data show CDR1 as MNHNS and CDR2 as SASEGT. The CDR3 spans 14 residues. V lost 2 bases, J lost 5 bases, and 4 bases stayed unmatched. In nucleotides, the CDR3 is TGTGCCAGCAGTGAACAGGGGGCTAGGGAGACCCAGTACTTC. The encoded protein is CASSEQGARETQYF.

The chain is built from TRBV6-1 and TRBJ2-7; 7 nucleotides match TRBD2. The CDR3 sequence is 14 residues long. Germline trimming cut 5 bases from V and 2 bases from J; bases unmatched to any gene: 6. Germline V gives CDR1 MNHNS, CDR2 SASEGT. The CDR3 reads CASSPPGRAYEQYF. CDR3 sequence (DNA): TGTGCCAGCAGTCCCCCAGGGAGGGCCTACGAGCAGTACTTC.

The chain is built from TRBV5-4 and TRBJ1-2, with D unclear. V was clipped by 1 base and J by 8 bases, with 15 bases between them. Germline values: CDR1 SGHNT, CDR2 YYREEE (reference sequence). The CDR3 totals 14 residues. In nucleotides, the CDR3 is TGTGCCAGCAGCTTGAGGGAAAGAGGGTACGGCTACACCTTC. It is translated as CASSLRERGYGYTF.

CDR3 bases: TGTGCCAGCAGGACTACCCACTCCTACGAGCAGTACTTC. This translates into CASRTTHSYEQYF. This chain uses TRBV27 with TRBJ2-7, with D tentatively TRBD2 (5 bases). Per the germline V gene, CDR1 is MNHEY and CDR2 is SMNVEV (reference sequence). V lost 6 bases, J lost 0 bases, and 9 bases lay in between. The CDR3 has 13 amino acids.

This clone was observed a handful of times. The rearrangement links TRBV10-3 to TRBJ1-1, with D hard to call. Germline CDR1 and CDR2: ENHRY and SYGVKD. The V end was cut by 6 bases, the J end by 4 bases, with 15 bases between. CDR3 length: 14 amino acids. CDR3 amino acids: CAIRVGQEGTEAFF. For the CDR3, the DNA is TGTGCCATCAGAGTTGGGCAGGAAGGCACTGAAGCTTTCTTT.

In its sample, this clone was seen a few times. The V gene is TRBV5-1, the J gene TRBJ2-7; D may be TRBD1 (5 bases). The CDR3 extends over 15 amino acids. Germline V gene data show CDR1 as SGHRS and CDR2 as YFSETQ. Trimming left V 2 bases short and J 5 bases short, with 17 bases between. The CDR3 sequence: CASSLVIQGRHEQYF. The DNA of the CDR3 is TGCGCCAGCAGCTTAGTAATCCAGGGAAGACACGAGCAGTACTTC.

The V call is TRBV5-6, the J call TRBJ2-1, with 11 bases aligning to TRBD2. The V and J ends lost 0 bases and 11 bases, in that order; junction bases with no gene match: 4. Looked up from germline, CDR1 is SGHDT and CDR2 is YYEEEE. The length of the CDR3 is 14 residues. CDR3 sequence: CASSLGTSGGQQFF. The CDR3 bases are TGTGCCAGCAGCTTGGGTACTAGCGGGGGACAGCAGTTCTTC.

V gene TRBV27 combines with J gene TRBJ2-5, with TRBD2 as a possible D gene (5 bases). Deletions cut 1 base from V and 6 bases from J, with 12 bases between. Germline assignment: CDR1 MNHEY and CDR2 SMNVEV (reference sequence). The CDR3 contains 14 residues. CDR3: CASSLFGIGKTQYF. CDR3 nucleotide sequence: TGTGCCAGCAGTTTATTCGGGATAGGGAAGACCCAGTACTTC.

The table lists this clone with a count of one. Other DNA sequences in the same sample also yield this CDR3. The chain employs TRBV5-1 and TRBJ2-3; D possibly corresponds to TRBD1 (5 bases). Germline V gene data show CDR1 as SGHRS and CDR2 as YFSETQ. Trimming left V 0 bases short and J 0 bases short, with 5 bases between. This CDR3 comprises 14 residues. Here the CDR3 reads CASSLGQSTDTQYF. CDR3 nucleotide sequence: TGCGCCAGCAGCTTGGGACAGAGCACAGATACGCAGTATTTT. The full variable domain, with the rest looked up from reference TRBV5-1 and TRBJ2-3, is KAGVTQTPRYLIKTRGQQVTLSCSPISGHRSVSWYQQTPGQGLQFLFEYFSETQRNKGNFPGRFSGRQFSNSRSEMNVSTLELGDSALYLCASSLGQSTDTQYFGPGTRLTVL.

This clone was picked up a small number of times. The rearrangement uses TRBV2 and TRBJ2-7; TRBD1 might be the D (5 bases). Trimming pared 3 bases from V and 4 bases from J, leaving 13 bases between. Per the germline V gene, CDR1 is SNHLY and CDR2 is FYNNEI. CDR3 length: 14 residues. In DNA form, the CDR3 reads TGTGCCAGCAGTGACCAGGGAAAGGGATACGAGCAGTACTTC. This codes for CASSDQGKGYEQYF.

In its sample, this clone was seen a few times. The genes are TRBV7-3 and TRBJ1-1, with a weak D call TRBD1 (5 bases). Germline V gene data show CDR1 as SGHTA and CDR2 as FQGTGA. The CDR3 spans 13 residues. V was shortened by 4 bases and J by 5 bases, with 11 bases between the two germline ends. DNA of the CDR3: TGTGCCAGCAGCTACACACAGGAGACTGAAGCTTTCTTT. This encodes CASSYTQETEAFF.

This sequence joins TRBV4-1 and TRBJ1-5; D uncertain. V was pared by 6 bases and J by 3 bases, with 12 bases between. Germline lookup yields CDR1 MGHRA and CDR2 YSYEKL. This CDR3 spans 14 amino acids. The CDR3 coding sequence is TGCGCCAGCAGTCTACAGCTAATCAATCAGCCCCAGCATTTT. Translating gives CASSLQLINQPQHF.

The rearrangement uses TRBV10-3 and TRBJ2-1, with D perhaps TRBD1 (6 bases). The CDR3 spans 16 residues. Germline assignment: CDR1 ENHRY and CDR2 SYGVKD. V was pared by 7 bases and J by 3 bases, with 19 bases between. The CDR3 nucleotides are TGTGCCATCATGTCTGTGGGGGCCGCACTCTACAATGAGCAGTTCTTC. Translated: CAIMSVGAALYNEQFF.

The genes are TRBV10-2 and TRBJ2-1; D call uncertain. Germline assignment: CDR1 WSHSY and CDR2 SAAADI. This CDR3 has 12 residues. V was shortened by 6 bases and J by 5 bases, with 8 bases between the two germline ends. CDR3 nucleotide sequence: TGCGCCAGCAGCGTCACAGACAATGAGCAGTTCTTC. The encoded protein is CASSVTDNEQFF.